The T cell receptor beta chain described here comes from a study of T cells after yellow fever vaccination. Broader study findings: The presence of abundant clonotypes contaminating from the bulk population was possible in FACS-sorted repertoires.

They built TCR cDNA with 5'RACE template switching, a step that put in a universal primer site and UMIs. TCRdb redid the calling of the 5' RACE reads with MiXCR, one entry per CDR3 protein. The data contain roughly 160,000 distinct CDR3 sequences, 6.5% to 8.5% of them singletons. With regard to this clonotype: Its specificity is not known.

Trimming removed 9 bases from V and 5 bases from J, with 17 bases in between. The CDR3 is made up of 13 amino acids. The germline V gene has CDR1 SGHDT and CDR2 YYEEEE. The sequences come from CD4+ T cells sorted from PBMCs, collected less than 6 days after the first yellow fever vaccination. This sequence originates from a man aged 18 to 35 who received the YFV17D yellow fever vaccine. This rearrangement joins TRBV5-6 to TRBJ2-5; no clear D gene. CDR3 DNA sequence: TGTGCCATGGGCCACGGGCTCCACGAGACCCAGTACTTC. This sequence encodes CAMGHGLHETQYF.